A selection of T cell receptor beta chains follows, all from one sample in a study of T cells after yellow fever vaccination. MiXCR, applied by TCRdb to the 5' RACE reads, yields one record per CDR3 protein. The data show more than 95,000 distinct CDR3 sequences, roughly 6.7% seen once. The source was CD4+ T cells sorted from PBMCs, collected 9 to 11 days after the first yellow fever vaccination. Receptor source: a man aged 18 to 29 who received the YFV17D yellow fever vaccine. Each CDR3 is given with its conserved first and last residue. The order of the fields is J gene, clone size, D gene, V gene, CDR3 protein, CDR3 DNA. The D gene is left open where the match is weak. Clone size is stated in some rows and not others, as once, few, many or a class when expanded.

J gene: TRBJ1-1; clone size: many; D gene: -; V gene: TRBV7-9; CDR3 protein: CASSPGGTAGNTEAFF; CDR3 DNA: TGTGCCAGCAGCCCGGGCGGAACAGCTGGGAACACTGAAGCTTTCTTT
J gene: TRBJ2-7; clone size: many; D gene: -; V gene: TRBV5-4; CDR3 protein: CASAGGHTLEGQYF; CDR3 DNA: TGTGCCAGCGCCGGGGGCCATACCCTGGAGGGGCAGTACTTC
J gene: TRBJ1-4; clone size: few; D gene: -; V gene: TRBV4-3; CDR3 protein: CASSQDHGTTNEKLFF; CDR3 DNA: TGCGCCAGCAGCCAAGATCACGGGACAACTAATGAAAAACTGTTTTTT
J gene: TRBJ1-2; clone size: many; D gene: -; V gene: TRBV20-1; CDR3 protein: CSARLPGYGYTF; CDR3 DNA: TGCAGTGCTCGTCTACCAGGTTATGGCTACACCTTC
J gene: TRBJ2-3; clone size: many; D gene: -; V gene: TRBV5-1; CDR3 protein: CASSLLGPRTADTQYF; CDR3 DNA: TGCGCCAGCAGCTTGCTGGGACCACGAACCGCAGATACGCAGTATTTT
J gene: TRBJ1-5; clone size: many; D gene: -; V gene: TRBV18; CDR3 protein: CASSSNYNQPQHF; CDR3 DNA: TGTGCCAGCTCATCGAATTACAATCAGCCCCAGCATTTT
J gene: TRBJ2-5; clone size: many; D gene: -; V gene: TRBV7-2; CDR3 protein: CASSPTRRATTQYF; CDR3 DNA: TGTGCCAGCAGCCCTACTAGAAGAGCAACGACCCAGTACTTC
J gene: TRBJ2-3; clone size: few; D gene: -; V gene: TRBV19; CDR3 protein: CASSLYGASGATDTQYF; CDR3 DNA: TGTGCCAGTAGTCTTTATGGAGCGAGCGGAGCTACAGATACGCAGTATTTT
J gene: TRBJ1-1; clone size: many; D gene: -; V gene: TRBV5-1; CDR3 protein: CASIDSPGTEDFF; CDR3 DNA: TGCGCCAGCATTGACTCCCCGGGCACTGAAGATTTCTTT
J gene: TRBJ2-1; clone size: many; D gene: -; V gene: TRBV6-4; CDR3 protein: CASSDSTQVVYNEQFF; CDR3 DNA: TGTGCCAGCAGTGACTCGACACAGGTGGTCTACAATGAGCAGTTCTTC
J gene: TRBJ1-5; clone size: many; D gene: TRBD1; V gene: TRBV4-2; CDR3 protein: CASSQDRREPQHF; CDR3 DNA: TGTGCCAGCAGCCAGGACAGGCGGGAGCCCCAGCATTTT
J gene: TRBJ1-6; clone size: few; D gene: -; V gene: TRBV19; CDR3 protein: CASSPPPGSLRRSPLHF; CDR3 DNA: TGTGCCAGTAGTCCCCCGCCAGGGTCACTTCGCCGTTCACCCCTCCACTTT
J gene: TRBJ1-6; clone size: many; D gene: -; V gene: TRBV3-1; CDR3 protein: CASSRRPRGRGNSPLHF; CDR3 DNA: TGTGCCAGCAGCCGCCGGCCACGGGGGCGCGGGAATTCACCCCTCCACTTT
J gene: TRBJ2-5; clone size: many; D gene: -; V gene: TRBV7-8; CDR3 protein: CASSLGSSSSGETQYF; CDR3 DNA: TGTGCCAGCAGCTTAGGGTCCAGTTCCTCAGGAGAGACCCAGTACTTC
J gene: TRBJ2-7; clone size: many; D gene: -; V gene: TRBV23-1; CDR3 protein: CASSHYLGSLSYEQYF; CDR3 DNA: TGCGCCAGCAGTCACTACCTGGGGTCCCTTTCCTACGAGCAGTACTTC
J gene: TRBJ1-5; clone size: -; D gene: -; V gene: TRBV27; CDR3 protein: CASSLSSLNQPQHF; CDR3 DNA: TGTGCCAGCAGTCTTTCCAGCCTCAATCAGCCCCAGCATTTT
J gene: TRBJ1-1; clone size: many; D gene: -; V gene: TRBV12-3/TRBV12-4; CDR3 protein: CASSIRAGPSKAFF; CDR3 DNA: TGTGCCAGCAGTATCCGGGCAGGGCCGTCTAAAGCTTTCTTT
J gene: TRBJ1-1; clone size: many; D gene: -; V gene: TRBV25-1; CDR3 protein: CASSGGILTEAFF; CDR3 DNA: TGTGCCAGCAGTGGCGGGATTCTCACTGAAGCTTTCTTT